A single sample is the source of the 25 T cell receptor beta chains below, sequenced in a study of blood T cell repertoires in COVID-19. Profiling relied on immunoSEQ multiplex PCR, and the TCRdb table lists in-frame clones only, not all of them. Of roughly 98,000 clones listed, 81% are singletons. The sample was peripheral blood. These receptors were taken from a human donor in a cohort sampled during active COVID-19.

The chain uses TRBV5-1 and TRBJ2-3; D perhaps matches TRBD1 (6 bases). CDR3 length: 17 amino acids. V was pared by 4 bases and J by 4 bases, with 22 bases between. CDR1 and CDR2 (germline): SGHRS, YFSETQ. CDR3 DNA: TGCGCCAGCAGCCAATATCCCGGGACAAGGGAACCAGATACGCAGTATTTT. This sequence encodes CASSQYPGTREPDTQYF.

This chain links TRBV19 with TRBJ1-6; TRBD1 matches at 11 bases. V lost 5 bases to trimming and J lost 9 bases; unmatched junction nucleotides: 3. Germline-derived CDR1 and CDR2 are LNHDA and SQIVND (reference sequence). The CDR3 spans 14 residues. CDR3 sequence: CASSWTGGSSPLHF. As DNA, the CDR3 is TGTGCCAGTAGTTGGACAGGGGGCAGTTCACCCCTCCACTTT.

This clone was observed a handful of times. The chain uses TRBV5-4 and TRBJ2-3, with TRBD1 matching over 7 bases. The CDR3 extends over 15 amino acids. The V gene's germline CDR1 is SGHNT and CDR2 YYREEE (reference sequence). The J segment lost 2 bases and the V segment lost 5 bases, leaving 8 bases of the junction unmatched. CDR3 in DNA: TGTGCCAGCAGAACTACAGGGGAACCCACAGATACGCAGTATTTT. Its translation is CASRTTGEPTDTQYF.

The V call is TRBV20-1, the J call TRBJ1-4; TRBD1 matches 7 bases. This CDR3 comprises 14 residues. J gave up 8 bases and V 3 bases, and 9 bases lay outside the gene matches. Per germline, CDR1 DFQATT and CDR2 SNEGSKA (reference sequence). CDR3 protein: CSASAGGNREKLFF. The CDR3 nucleotides are TGCAGTGCTAGTGCAGGGGGGAATCGGGAAAAACTGTTTTTT.

The gene calls are TRBV7-9 and TRBJ2-7; the D gene is possibly TRBD1 (5 bases). Germline CDR1 is SEHNR and CDR2 is FQNEAQ (reference sequence). This CDR3 is built from 14 residues. The V gene lost 5 bases and the J gene lost 0 bases, with 11 bases spanning the gap. The CDR3 protein is CASSPTGHSYEQYF. CDR3 coding DNA: TGTGCCAGCAGCCCCACAGGACACTCCTACGAGCAGTACTTC.

The rearrangement links TRBV20-1 to TRBJ1-2; the D gene is possibly TRBD1 (5 bases). The ends were cut back, 3 bases at V and 8 bases at J, with 16 bases in the middle. This CDR3 comprises 13 residues. Germline V gene lookup returns CDR1 DFQATT and CDR2 SNEGSKA (reference sequence). CDR3 in DNA: TGCAGTGCTAGTCGGGGGAACCTTGGGGGCTACACCTTC. Its protein product is CSASRGNLGGYTF.

The genes are TRBV7-8 and TRBJ1-1; D not resolved. This CDR3 spans 15 amino acids. V gave up 2 bases and J gave up 1 base, with 11 bases separating them. Germline V CDR1 and CDR2: SGHVS, FQNEAQ. The CDR3 protein is CASSLKYARNTEAFF. The CDR3, as DNA: TGTGCCAGCAGCTTAAAGTACGCCAGGAACACTGAAGCTTTCTTT. The full variable domain, in which reference TRBV7-8 and TRBJ1-1 provide the parts outside the CDR3, is GAGVSQSPRYKVAKRGQDVALRCDPISGHVSLFWYQQALGQGPEFLTYFQNEAQLDKSGLPSDRFFAERPEGSVSTLKIQRTQQEDSAVYLCASSLKYARNTEAFFGQGTRLTVV.

This clone was detected a few times. The DNA for the CDR3 is TGTGCCAGCAGCCAAGTGAAACAGGCAGGAAACTACGAGCAGTACTTC. Residues: CASSQVKQAGNYEQYF. The chain uses TRBV3-1 (or the pseudogene TRBV3-2) and TRBJ2-7; D possibly corresponds to TRBD1 (5 bases). The germline V gene has CDR1 LGHDT and CDR2 YNNKEL (reference sequence). The CDR3 runs to 16 residues. Trimming took off 1 base at V and 3 bases at J, with 16 bases between the two ends.

The chain carries TRBV28 and TRBJ1-5, with D perhaps matching TRBD1 (5 bases). Trimming took 6 bases from V and 2 from J, leaving 14 bases between them. Germline V gene lookup returns CDR1 MDHEN and CDR2 SYDVKM. This CDR3 is 15 amino acids long. The CDR3 region is CASRYDSSRNQPQHF. The DNA for the CDR3 is TGTGCCAGCAGATATGACAGTTCCCGCAATCAGCCCCAGCATTTT.

This clone was seen more than once but under ten times. The chain recombines TRBV9 with TRBJ2-1, with 8 bases aligning to TRBD2. Germline assignment: CDR1 SGDLS and CDR2 YYNGEE. The CDR3 contains 15 residues. The V and J ends lost 4 bases and 0 bases, in that order; junction bases with no gene match: 3. The chain's CDR3 is CASSTLAASYNEQFF. As DNA, the CDR3 is TGTGCCAGCAGCACACTAGCGGCCTCCTACAATGAGCAGTTCTTC.

The chain recombines TRBV2 with TRBJ1-2, with 10 bases fitting TRBD1. Germline values: CDR1 SNHLY, CDR2 FYNNEI. This CDR3 region has 15 residues. V shed 6 bases and J 6 bases; nucleotides not matched to a gene: 10. CDR3 in DNA: TGTGCCAGCAGCGCGCGGGACAGGGGCCCGCATGGCTACACCTTC. It is translated as CASSARDRGPHGYTF. The complete variable domain, with remaining parts taken from reference TRBV2 and TRBJ1-2, reads EPEVTQTPSHQVTQMGQEVILRCVPISNHLYFYWYRQILGQKVEFLVSFYNNEISEKSEIFDDQFSVERPDGSNFTLKIRSTKLEDSAMYFCASSARDRGPHGYTFGSGTRLTVV.

The rearrangement uses TRBV5-1 and TRBJ1-2, with 10 nucleotides matching TRBD1. The V gene end was trimmed by 3 bases and the J gene end by 8 bases; junction bases not matched to a gene: 7. In germline, CDR1 is SGHRS, CDR2 YFSETQ. There are 14 residues in the CDR3. This CDR3 reads CASSSGTGDWGYTF. DNA for the CDR3: TGCGCCAGCAGCTCAGGGACAGGGGATTGGGGCTACACCTTC.

The J gene is TRBJ2-1, the V gene TRBV9, with D possibly TRBD2 on 5 matching bases. V lost 0 bases and J 10 bases, leaving 17 bases between the germline ends. Looked up from germline, CDR1 is SGDLS and CDR2 is YYNGEE. The CDR3 is 15 residues long. The CDR3 bases are TGTGCCAGCAGCGTAGCCTCAGCGGCTCAAGGGGAGCAGTTCTTC. This translates into CASSVASAAQGEQFF.

The chain joins TRBV5-8 to TRBJ1-6; D is unresolved. V was cut by 3 bases and J by 0 bases, with 13 bases left in between. The CDR3 contains 17 residues. Germline loops: CDR1 SGHTS, CDR2 YDEGEE. CDR3 in amino acids: CASSWMTAGSYNSPLHF. CDR3 DNA sequence: TGTGCCAGCAGCTGGATGACGGCGGGCTCCTATAATTCACCCCTCCACTTT. The variable domain in full, completed from reference TRBV5-8 and TRBJ1-6, reads EAGVTQSPTHLIKTRGQQATLRCSPISGHTSVYWYQQALGLGLQFLLWYDEGEERNRGNFPPRFSGRQFPNYSSELNVNALELEDSALYLCASSWMTAGSYNSPLHFGNGTRLTVT.

The chain links TRBV11-1 to TRBJ2-7; the D gene is possibly TRBD2 (6 bases). Germline V gene data show CDR1 as SGHAT and CDR2 as FQDESV (reference sequence). The CDR3 has 14 residues. V was trimmed by 5 bases and J by 3 bases, leaving 14 bases between them. The CDR3 DNA is TGTGCCAGCAGCCCCACGAGCGGGCACTACGAGCAGTACTTC. It encodes CASSPTSGHYEQYF. Full variable domain (remainder filled in from reference TRBV11-1 and TRBJ2-7): EAEVAQSPRYKITEKSQAVAFWCDPISGHATLYWYRQILGQGPELLVQFQDESVVDDSQLPKDRFSAERLKGVDSTLKIQPAELGDSAMYLCASSPTSGHYEQYFGPGTRLTVT.

This clone has just a few counts. The chain uses TRBV4-1 and TRBJ2-7; TRBD2 might be the D (5 bases). The V and J ends lost 1 base and 3 bases respectively, with 7 bases between them. The germline CDR1 and CDR2 sequences are MGHRA and YSYEKL. CDR3 length equals 13 residues. In DNA, the CDR3 is TGCGCCAGCAGCCAAGCCCGGGGCTACGAGCAGTACTTC. This encodes CASSQARGYEQYF.

The V gene is TRBV19, the J gene TRBJ1-4; no clear D. The germline V gene encodes CDR1 LNHDA and CDR2 SQIVND (reference sequence). The V end was cut by 6 bases, the J end by 8 bases, with 13 bases between. The CDR3 extends over 13 amino acids. DNA of the CDR3: TGTGCCAGTAGCGGGTACGGAGAAGAAAAACTGTTTTTT. This translates into CASSGYGEEKLFF.

V usage is TRBV30 and J usage is TRBJ1-1; D remains ambiguous. Germline V gives CDR1 GTSNPN, CDR2 SVGIG (reference sequence). The CDR3 totals 13 residues. Trimming shortened V by 2 bases and J by 1 base, and 8 bases separated the two germline ends. The CDR3 DNA is TGTGCCTGGAGTAATCTACGGAACACTGAAGCTTTCTTT. This gives the protein CAWSNLRNTEAFF. The variable domain in full, completed from reference TRBV30 and TRBJ1-1, reads SQTIHQWPATLVQPVGSPLSLECTVEGTSNPNLYWYRQAAGRGLQLLFYSVGIGQISSEVPQNLSASRPQDRQFILSSKKLLLSDSGFYLCAWSNLRNTEAFFGQGTRLTVV.

V gene TRBV6-5 combines with J gene TRBJ1-1; no clear D gene. The germline CDR1 and CDR2 sequences are MNHEY and SVGAGI. The CDR3 covers 12 residues. In nucleotides, the CDR3 is TGTGCTCCACTCACGTTTCTCACTGAAGCTTTCTTT. Amino acid sequence: CAPLTFLTEAFF.

The chain combines TRBV7-2 with TRBJ2-3; 7 bases fit TRBD2. This CDR3 region has 13 residues. Trimming cost V 7 bases and J 2 bases; bases outside gene matches: 3. Germline CDR1 and CDR2: SGHTA and FQGNSA. The CDR3 region has the DNA TGTGCCAGCACCCGGGAGGTCACAGATACGCAGTATTTT. Translation: CASTREVTDTQYF.

This sequence joins TRBV6-6 and TRBJ1-5; unclear D gene. Germline CDR1 MNHNY, CDR2 SVGAGI (reference sequence). V was pared by 7 bases and J by 0 bases, with 10 bases between. The CDR3 is 14 residues long. The CDR3 DNA sequence: TGTGCCAGCAAGCTGGGAGGTAGCAATCAGCCCCAGCATTTT. Translating gives CASKLGGSNQPQHF.

The rearrangement uses TRBV19 and TRBJ2-5; 7 bases fit TRBD2. Germline CDR1 is LNHDA and CDR2 is SQIVND (reference sequence). After removal of 4 bases from V and 7 bases from J, the junction contained 9 bases not matched to a gene. The CDR3 spans 14 residues. DNA for the CDR3: TGTGCCAGTAGTAGGACTAGGTTTAGTGGGACCCAGTACTTC. Protein: CASSRTRFSGTQYF.

The genes are TRBV15 and TRBJ2-5; D perhaps matches TRBD1 (6 bases). CDR3 length: 15 residues. The germline gives CDR1 LNHNV, CDR2 YYDKDF (reference sequence). Trimming pared 4 bases from V and 1 base from J, leaving 13 bases between. CDR3 sequence: CATSTLTGFQETQYF. CDR3 DNA: TGTGCCACCAGCACCCTTACAGGGTTCCAAGAGACCCAGTACTTC.

CDR3 in DNA: TGCAGTGCTCCTGACACCTATGGCTACACCTTC. Translating it yields CSAPDTYGYTF. The V gene is TRBV20-1, the J gene TRBJ1-2, with D uncertain. The V gene's germline CDR1 is DFQATT and CDR2 SNEGSKA (reference sequence). The CDR3 is 11 amino acids. The ends were cut back, 5 bases at V and 4 bases at J, with 8 bases in the middle.

The table lists this clone with a few counts. The chain is built from TRBV6-5 and TRBJ1-5; D may be TRBD1 (6 bases). CDR1 is MNHEY and CDR2 is SVGAGI in the germline V gene. Trimming took off 8 bases at V and 2 bases at J, with 13 bases between the two ends. CDR3 length: 14 amino acids. CDR3 in amino acids: CASRQVFGNQPQHF. As DNA, the CDR3 is TGTGCCAGCCGACAGGTTTTTGGCAATCAGCCCCAGCATTTT.